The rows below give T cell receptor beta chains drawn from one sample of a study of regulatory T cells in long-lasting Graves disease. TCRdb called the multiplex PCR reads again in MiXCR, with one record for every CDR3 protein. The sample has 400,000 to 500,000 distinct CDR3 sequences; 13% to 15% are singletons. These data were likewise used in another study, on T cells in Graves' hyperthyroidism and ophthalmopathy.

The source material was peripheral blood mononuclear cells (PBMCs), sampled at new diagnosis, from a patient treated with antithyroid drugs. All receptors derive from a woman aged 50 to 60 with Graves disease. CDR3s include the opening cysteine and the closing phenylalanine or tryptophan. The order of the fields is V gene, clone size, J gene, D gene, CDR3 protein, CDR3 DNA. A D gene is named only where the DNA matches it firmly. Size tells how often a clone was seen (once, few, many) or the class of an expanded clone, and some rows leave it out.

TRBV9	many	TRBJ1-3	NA	CASSVGQSSGNTIYF	TGTGCCAGCAGCGTTGGACAGAGCTCTGGAAACACCATATATTTT
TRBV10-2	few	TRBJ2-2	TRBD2	CASSPGTSEANTGELFF	TGCGCCAGCAGTCCAGGGACTAGCGAAGCGAACACCGGGGAGCTGTTTTTT
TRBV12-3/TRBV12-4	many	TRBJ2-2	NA	CASSFGGRLNTGELFF	TGTGCCAGCAGTTTTGGGGGACGGCTTAACACCGGGGAGCTGTTTTTT
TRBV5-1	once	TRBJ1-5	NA	CASSSAGESQPQHF	TGTGCCAGCAGCTCGGCGGGGGAATCTCAGCCCCAGCATTTT
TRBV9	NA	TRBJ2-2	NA	CASSSGQILNTGELFF	TGTGCCAGCAGCTCCGGACAGATTCTTAACACCGGGGAGCTGTTTTTT
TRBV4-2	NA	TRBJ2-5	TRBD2	CASSQGGPGETQYF	TGTGCCAGCAGCCAGGGAGGGCCGGGTGAGACCCAGTACTTC
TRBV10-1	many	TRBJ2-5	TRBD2	CASSAGGLAGETQYF	TGCGCCAGCAGCGCCGGGGGACTAGCGGGAGAGACCCAGTACTTC
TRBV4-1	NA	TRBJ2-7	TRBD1	CASSPLGQALGEQYF	TGCGCCAGCAGCCCCCTCGGACAGGCATTGGGAGAGCAGTACTTC
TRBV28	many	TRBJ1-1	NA	CASSPQTVLNTEAFF	TGTGCCAGCAGTCCACAAACAGTATTGAACACTGAAGCTTTCTTT
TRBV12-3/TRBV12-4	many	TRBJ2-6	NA	CASTGLLYSSGANVLTF	TGTGCCAGCACAGGGCTCTTATACTCCTCTGGGGCCAACGTCCTGACTTTC
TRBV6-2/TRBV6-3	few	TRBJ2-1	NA	CASSYGRGGMGYNEQFF	TGTGCCAGCAGTTACGGGCGGGGCGGGATGGGCTACAATGAGCAGTTCTTC
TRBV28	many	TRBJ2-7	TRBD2	CASINSGRASYEQYF	TGTGCCAGCATCAATAGCGGGAGGGCTTCCTACGAGCAGTACTTC
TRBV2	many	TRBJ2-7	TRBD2	CASSESGLVFSEQYF	TGTGCCAGCAGTGAATCTGGACTAGTCTTCTCCGAGCAGTACTTC